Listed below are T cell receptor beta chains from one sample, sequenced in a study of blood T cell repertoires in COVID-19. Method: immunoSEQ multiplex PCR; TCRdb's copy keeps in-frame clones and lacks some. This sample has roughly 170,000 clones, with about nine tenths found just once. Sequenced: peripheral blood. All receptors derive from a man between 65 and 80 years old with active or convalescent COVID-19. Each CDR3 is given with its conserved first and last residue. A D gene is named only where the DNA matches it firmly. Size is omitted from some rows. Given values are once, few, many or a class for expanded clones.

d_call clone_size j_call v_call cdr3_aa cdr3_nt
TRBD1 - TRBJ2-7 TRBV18 CASSPQTGTYEQYF TGTGCCAGCTCACCCCAGACAGGGACGTACGAGCAGTACTTC
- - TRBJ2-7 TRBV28 CASSQFMIGQYF TGTGCCAGCAGTCAATTCATGATCGGGCAGTACTTC
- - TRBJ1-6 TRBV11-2 CASSPRFAYNSPLHF TGTGCCAGCAGCCCGAGGTTCGCCTATAATTCACCCCTCCACTTT
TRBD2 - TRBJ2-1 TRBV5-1 CASSITSGSSYNEQFF TGCGCCAGCAGCATAACTAGCGGGAGCTCCTACAATGAGCAGTTCTTC
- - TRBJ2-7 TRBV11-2 CASSLATGFFGEQYF TGTGCCAGCAGCTTAGCTACAGGGTTTTTCGGCGAGCAGTACTTC
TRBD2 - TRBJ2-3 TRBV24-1 CATSDLGLEEDTQYF TGTGCCACCAGTGATTTGGGACTAGAAGAAGATACGCAGTATTTT
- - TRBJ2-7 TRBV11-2 CASSLDWAGNEQYF TGTGCCAGCAGCTTAGATTGGGCGGGGAACGAGCAGTACTTC
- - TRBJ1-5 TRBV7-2 CASSFPGNQPQHF TGTGCCAGCAGCTTCCCGGGAAATCAGCCCCAGCATTTT
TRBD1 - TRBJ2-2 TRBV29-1 CSATRDRRNTGELFF TGCAGCGCAACTAGGGACAGGAGGAACACCGGGGAGCTGTTTTTT
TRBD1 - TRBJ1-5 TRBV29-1 CSVEVEAGTGQPQHF TGCAGCGTTGAAGTGGAGGCAGGGACAGGTCAGCCCCAGCATTTT
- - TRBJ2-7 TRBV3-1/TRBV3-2 CASSRSGSYEQYF TGTGCCAGCAGCCGGTCAGGCTCCTACGAGCAGTACTTC
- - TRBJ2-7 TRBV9 CASSVSSGGVDEQYF TGTGCCAGCAGCGTGTCCTCCGGAGGAGTCGACGAGCAGTACTTC
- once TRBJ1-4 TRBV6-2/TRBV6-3 CASSRQAGGEKLFF TGTGCCAGCAGTCGACAGGCGGGAGGAGAAAAACTGTTTTTT
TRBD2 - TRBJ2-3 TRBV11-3 CASSLGGAGTTDTQYF TGTGCCAGCAGCCTAGGAGGAGCGGGGACCACAGATACGCAGTATTTT
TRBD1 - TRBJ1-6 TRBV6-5 CASSRDSDNSPLHF TGTGCCAGCAGTCGGGACAGCGACAATTCACCCCTCCACTTT
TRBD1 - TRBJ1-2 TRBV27 CASSSVDRYNGYTF TGTGCCAGCAGTTCGGTGGACAGGTATAATGGCTACACCTTC
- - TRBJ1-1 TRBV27 CASSFGWGGDTEAFF TGTGCCAGCAGTTTCGGGTGGGGAGGGGACACTGAAGCTTTCTTT
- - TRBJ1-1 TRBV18 CASSPPVGGKPEAFF TGTGCCAGCTCACCACCGGTTGGGGGCAAGCCTGAAGCTTTCTTT
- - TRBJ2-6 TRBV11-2 CASSLRSRGANVLTF TGTGCCAGCAGCCTCAGGTCGAGAGGGGCCAACGTCCTGACTTTC
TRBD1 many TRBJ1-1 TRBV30 CAWNGGQVNTEAFF TGTGCCTGGAACGGGGGACAGGTGAACACTGAAGCTTTCTTT
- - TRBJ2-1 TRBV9 CASGVGASNYNEQFF TGTGCCAGCGGCGTAGGTGCCTCTAACTACAATGAGCAGTTCTTC
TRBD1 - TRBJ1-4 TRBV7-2 CASSLRTGFNEKLFF TGTGCCAGCAGCTTACGGACAGGATTTAATGAAAAACTGTTTTTT
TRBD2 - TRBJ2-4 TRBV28 CATTTTGGAPKNIQYF TGTGCCACCACTACCACCGGGGGGGCGCCCAAAAACATTCAGTACTTC
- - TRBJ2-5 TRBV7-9 CASSLVPGETQYF TGTGCCAGCAGCTTAGTCCCAGGAGAGACCCAGTACTTC
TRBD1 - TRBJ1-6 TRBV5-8 CASSLVPTGVNSPLHF TGTGCCAGCAGCTTAGTCCCGACAGGGGTGAATTCACCCCTCCACTTT
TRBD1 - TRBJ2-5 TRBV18 CASSPRQGRETQYF TGTGCCAGCTCACCGCGACAGGGGAGGGAGACCCAGTACTTC
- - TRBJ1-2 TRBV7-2 CASSLARGGFNYGYTF TGTGCCAGCAGCTTAGCGCGCGGGGGATTTAACTATGGCTACACCTTC
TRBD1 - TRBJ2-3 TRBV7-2 CASSPGQGADTQYF TGTGCCAGCAGCCCGGGACAGGGCGCAGATACGCAGTATTTT
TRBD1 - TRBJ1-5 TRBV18 CASSDGTGRQPQHF TGTGCCAGCTCAGATGGGACAGGGCGACAGCCCCAGCATTTT
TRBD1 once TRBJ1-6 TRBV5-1 CASSTDRDSPLHF TGCGCCAGCAGCACGGACAGGGACTCACCCCTCCACTTT
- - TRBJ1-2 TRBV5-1 CASSPMGRDGYTF TGCGCCAGCAGCCCTATGGGGCGAGATGGCTACACCTTC
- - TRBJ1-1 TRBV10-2 CASSESINGQGAFF TGCGCCAGCAGTGAGTCGATCAACGGGCAGGGAGCTTTCTTT
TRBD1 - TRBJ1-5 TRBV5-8 CASSLEGALGQPQHF TGTGCCAGCAGCTTGGAGGGGGCGTTGGGTCAGCCCCAGCATTTT
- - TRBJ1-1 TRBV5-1 CASSPGPVNTEAFF TGCGCCAGCAGCCCTGGGCCAGTAAACACTGAAGCTTTCTTT
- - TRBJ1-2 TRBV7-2 CASSLPPGYGYTF TGTGCCAGCAGCTTACCTCCGGGGTATGGCTACACCTTC
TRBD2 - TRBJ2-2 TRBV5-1 CASSSSGMNTGELFF TGCGCCAGCAGTTCTAGCGGGATGAACACCGGGGAGCTGTTTTTT
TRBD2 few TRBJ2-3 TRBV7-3 CASSSGRGDTQYF TGTGCCAGCAGTAGCGGGAGGGGAGATACGCAGTATTTT
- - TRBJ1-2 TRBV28 CASSLGTPLGYTF TGTGCCAGCAGCCTTGGGACACCGCTAGGCTACACCTTC
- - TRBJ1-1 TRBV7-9 CASSSAGPMNTEAFF TGTGCCAGCAGCTCGGCAGGGCCCATGAACACTGAAGCTTTCTTT
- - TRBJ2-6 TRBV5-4 CASSLAGGRPGSGANVLTF TGTGCCAGCAGCTTGGCCGGGGGAAGGCCGGGCTCTGGGGCCAACGTCCTGACTTTC
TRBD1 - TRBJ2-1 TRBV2 CASIPWGTGGYNEQFF TGTGCCAGCATCCCGTGGGGGACAGGGGGTTACAATGAGCAGTTCTTC
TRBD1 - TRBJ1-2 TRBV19 CASKPLDREDYGYTF TGTGCCAGTAAGCCACTGGACAGGGAAGACTATGGCTACACCTTC